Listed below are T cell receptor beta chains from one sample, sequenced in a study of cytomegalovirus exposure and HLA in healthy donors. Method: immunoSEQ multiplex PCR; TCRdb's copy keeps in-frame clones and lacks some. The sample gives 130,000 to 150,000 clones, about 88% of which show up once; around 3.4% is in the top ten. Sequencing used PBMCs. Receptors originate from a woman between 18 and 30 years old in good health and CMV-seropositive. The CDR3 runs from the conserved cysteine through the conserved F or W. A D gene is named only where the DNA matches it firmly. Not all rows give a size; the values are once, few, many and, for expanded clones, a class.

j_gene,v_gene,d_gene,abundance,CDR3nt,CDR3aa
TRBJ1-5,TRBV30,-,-,TGTGCCTGGAGCGCGGACAGAAATCAGCCCCAGCATTTT,CAWSADRNQPQHF
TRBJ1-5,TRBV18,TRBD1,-,TGTGCCAGCTCACCGGGGACAGGGGGTGTAGGTGAGCCCCAGCATTTT,CASSPGTGGVGEPQHF
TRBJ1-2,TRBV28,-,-,TGTGCCATCCTCTTGCCAGAAAACTATGGCTACACCTTC,CAILLPENYGYTF
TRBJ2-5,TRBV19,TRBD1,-,TGTGCCAGTAGTGCGAATCGACAGGGCTCCCAAGAGACCCAGTACTTC,CASSANRQGSQETQYF
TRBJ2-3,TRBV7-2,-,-,TGTGCCAGCAGCATATACACAGATACGCAGTATTTT,CASSIYTDTQYF
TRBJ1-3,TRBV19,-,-,TGTGCCACCTTGGACAGCTCCGTTATCTCTGGAAACACCATATATTTT,CATLDSSVISGNTIYF
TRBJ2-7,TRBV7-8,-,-,TGTGCCAGCAGCTTAGTCGAGCGAGATAACTACGAGCAGTACTTC,CASSLVERDNYEQYF
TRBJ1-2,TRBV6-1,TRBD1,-,TGTGCCAGCAGTGAATACGGCGGGACAGGGGAAGGCTACACCTTC,CASSEYGGTGEGYTF
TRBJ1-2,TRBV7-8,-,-,TGTGCCAGCAGCTTAGCGTCCGGGTCTGTTGGCTACACCTTC,CASSLASGSVGYTF
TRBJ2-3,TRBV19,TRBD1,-,TGTGCCAGTTCTAACGAACCGGGACAGTTCCACTATACGCAGTATTTT,CASSNEPGQFHYTQYF
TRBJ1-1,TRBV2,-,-,TGTGCCAGCAGTGGACAGACCCCTAACACTGAAGCTTTCTTT,CASSGQTPNTEAFF
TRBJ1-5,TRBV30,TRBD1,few,TGTGCCTGGAGCGCAGGCCTTGGACAGGCCAACAATCAGCCCCAGCATTTT,CAWSAGLGQANNQPQHF
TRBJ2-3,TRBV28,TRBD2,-,TGTGCCAGCAGTGCAGGGACTAGCGGGAGGGCAGATACGCAGTATTTT,CASSAGTSGRADTQYF
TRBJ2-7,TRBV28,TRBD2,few,TGTGCCAGCAGTACACCAACCGGGACTACCTACGAGCAGTACTTC,CASSTPTGTTYEQYF
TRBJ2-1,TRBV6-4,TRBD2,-,TGTGCCAGCAGTGATCAGGCTAGCGGGAGCGATGAGCAGTTCTTC,CASSDQASGSDEQFF
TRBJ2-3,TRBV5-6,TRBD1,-,TGTGCCAGCAGCTTGGTGGGACAGGGGTGGACAGATACGCAGTATTTT,CASSLVGQGWTDTQYF
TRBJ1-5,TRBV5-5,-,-,TGTGCCAGCAGCAGCAGACTGACAGAGACCAATCAGCCCCAGCATTTT,CASSSRLTETNQPQHF
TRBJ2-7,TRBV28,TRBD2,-,TGTGCCAGCAGTTCCGGACTAGCGGGAGGGGTGGGGGAGCAGTACTTC,CASSSGLAGGVGEQYF
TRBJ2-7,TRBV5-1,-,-,TGCGCCAGCAGCTTGACGACAGGTACCTACGAGCAGTACTTC,CASSLTTGTYEQYF
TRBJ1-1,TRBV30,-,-,TGTGCCTGGAGCCCAGGGTGGAACACTGAAGCTTTCTTT,CAWSPGWNTEAFF
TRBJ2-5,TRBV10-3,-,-,TGTGCCATCAGTGAGGGGCAGGGTGAGACCCAGTACTTC,CAISEGQGETQYF
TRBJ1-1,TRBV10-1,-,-,TGCGCCAGCAGTGAGCCCTTGAGACAGTTACTTGAAGCTTTCTTT,CASSEPLRQLLEAFF
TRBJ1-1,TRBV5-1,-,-,TGCGCCAGCAGCTTGGTATTTGGGGCTATGAACACTGAAGCTTTCTTT,CASSLVFGAMNTEAFF
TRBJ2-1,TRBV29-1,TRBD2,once,TGCAGCGTCACGGGGACTAGCGAGTACAATGAGCAGTTCTTC,CSVTGTSEYNEQFF
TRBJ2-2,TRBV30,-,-,TGTGCCTGGAGTAGGCTAGCACGGGCCGGGGAGCTGTTTTTT,CAWSRLARAGELFF